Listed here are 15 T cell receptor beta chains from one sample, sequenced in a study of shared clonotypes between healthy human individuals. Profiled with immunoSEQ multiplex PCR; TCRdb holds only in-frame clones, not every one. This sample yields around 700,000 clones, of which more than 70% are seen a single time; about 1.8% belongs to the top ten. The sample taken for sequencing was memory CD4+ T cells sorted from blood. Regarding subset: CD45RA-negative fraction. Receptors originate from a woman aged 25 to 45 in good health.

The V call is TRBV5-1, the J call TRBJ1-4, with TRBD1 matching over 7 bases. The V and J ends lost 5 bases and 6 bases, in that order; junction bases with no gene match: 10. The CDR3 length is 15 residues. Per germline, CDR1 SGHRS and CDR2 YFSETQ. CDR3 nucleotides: TGCGCCAGCAGTCGGGACAGCGAATCGTATGAAAAACTGTTTTTT. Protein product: CASSRDSESYEKLFF.

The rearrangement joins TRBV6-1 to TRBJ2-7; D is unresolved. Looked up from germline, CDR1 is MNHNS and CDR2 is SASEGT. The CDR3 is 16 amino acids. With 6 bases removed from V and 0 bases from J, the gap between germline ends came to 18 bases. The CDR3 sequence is CASRESRAESSYEQYF. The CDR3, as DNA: TGTGCCAGCAGGGAAAGCCGGGCCGAAAGCTCCTACGAGCAGTACTTC.

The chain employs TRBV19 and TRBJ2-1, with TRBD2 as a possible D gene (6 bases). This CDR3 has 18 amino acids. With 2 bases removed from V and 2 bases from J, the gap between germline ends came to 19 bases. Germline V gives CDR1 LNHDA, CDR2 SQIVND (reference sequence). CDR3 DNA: TGTGCCAGTAGTATAAGGGGCTCCGGTAGCGGCACCTACAATGAGCAGTTCTTC. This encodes CASSIRGSGSGTYNEQFF.

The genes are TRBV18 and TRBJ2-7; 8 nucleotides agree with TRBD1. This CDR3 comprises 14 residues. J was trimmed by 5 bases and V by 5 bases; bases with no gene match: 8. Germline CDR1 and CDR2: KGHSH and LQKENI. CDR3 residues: CASSKDRVGHEQYF. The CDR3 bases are TGTGCCAGCTCAAAGGACAGGGTAGGCCACGAGCAGTACTTC.

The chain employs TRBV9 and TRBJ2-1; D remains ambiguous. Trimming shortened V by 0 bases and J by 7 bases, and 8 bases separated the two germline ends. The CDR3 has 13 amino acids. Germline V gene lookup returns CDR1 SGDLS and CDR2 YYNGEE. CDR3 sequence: CASSVGEGNEQFF. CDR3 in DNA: TGTGCCAGCAGCGTAGGCGAAGGGAATGAGCAGTTCTTC.

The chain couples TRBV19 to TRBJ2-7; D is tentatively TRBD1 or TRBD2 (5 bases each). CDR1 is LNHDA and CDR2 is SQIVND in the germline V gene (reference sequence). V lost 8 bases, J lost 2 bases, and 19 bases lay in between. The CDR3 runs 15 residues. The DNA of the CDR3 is TGTGCCAGTTCCGACTCCGGGGCAGGCCCCTACGAGCAGTACTTC. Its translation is CASSDSGAGPYEQYF.

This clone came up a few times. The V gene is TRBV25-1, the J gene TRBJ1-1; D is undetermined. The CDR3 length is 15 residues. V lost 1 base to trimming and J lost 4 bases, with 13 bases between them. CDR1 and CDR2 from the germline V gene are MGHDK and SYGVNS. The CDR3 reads CASSELSGVITEAFF. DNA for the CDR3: TGTGCCAGCAGTGAATTGTCAGGAGTGATCACTGAAGCTTTCTTT.

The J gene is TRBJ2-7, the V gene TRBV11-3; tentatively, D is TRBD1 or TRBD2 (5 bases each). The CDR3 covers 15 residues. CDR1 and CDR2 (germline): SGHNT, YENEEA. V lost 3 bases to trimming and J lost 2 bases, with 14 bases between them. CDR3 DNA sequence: TGTGCCAGCAGCTTTGGGGACGGGCCCCCCTACGAGCAGTACTTC. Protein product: CASSFGDGPPYEQYF.

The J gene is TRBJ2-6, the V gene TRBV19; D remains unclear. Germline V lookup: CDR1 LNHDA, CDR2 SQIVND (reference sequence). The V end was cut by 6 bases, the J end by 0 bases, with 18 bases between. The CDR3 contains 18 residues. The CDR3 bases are TGTGCCAGTAGCAGCTATCCGTCCGTAAACTCTGGGGCCAACGTCCTGACTTTC. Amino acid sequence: CASSSYPSVNSGANVLTF.

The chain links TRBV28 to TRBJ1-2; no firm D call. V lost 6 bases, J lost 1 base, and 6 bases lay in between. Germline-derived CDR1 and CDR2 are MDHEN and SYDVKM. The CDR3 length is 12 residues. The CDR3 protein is CASRAFNYGYTF. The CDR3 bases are TGTGCCAGCAGGGCCTTTAACTATGGCTACACCTTC.

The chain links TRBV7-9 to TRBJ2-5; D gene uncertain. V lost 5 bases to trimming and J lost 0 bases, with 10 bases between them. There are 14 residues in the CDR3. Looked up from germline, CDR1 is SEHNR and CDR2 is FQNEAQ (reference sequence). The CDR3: CASSPNEYQETQYF. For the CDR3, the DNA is TGTGCCAGCAGCCCTAACGAGTACCAAGAGACCCAGTACTTC. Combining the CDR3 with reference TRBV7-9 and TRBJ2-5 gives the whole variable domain DTGVSQNPRHKITKRGQNVTFRCDPISEHNRLYWYRQTLGQGPEFLTYFQNEAQLEKSRLLSDRFSAERPKGSFSTLEIQRTEQGDSAMYLCASSPNEYQETQYFGPGTRLLVL.

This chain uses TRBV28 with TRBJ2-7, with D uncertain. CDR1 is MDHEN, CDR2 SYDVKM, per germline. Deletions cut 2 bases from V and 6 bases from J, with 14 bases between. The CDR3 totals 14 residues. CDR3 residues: CASSLGQSKGEQYF. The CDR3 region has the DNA TGTGCCAGCAGTTTAGGGCAGTCGAAGGGCGAGCAGTACTTC.

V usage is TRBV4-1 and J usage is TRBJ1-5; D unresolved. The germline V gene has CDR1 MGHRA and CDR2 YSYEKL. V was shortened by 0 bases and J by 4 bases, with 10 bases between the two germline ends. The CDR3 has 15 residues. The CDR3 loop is CASSQDPYGNQPQHF. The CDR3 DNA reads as TGCGCCAGCAGCCAAGATCCATATGGGAATCAGCCCCAGCATTTT.

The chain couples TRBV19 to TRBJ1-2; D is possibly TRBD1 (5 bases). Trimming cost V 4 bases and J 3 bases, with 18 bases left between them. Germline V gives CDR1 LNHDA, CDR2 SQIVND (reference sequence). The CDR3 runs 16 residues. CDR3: CASSTKRDGGDYGYTF. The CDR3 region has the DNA TGTGCCAGTAGTACGAAACGGGACGGCGGGGACTATGGCTACACCTTC. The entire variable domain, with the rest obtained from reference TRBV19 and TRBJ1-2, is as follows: DGGITQSPKYLFRKEGQNVTLSCEQNLNHDAMYWYRQDPGQGLRLIYYSQIVNDFQKGDIAEGYSVSREKKESFPLTVTSAQKNPTAFYLCASSTKRDGGDYGYTFGSGTRLTVV.

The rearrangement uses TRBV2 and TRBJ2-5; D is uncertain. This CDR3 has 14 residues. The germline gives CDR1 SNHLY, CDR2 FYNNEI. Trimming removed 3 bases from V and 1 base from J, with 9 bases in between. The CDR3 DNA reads TGTGCCAGCAGTGATCAAGCGAGCCAAGAGACCCAGTACTTC. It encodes CASSDQASQETQYF.